This TCR beta chain was retrieved from a study of T cell repertoires in cytomegalovirus infection. V dropped 4 bases and J dropped 7; count of bases not matched to a gene: 8. The germline CDR1 and CDR2 sequences are MNHEY and SVGAGI. The CDR3 spans 14 residues. TCRdb recomputed calls from the reads with MiXCR, one row per CDR3 protein. The sample holds 110,000 or so distinct CDR3 sequences, over 25% seen once. This clonotype was found a few times. The antigen is not known. This material consisted of CD8+ T cells from cultured PBMCs, taken from culture after CMV antigen stimulation. This TCR derives from a human donor in good health (CMV status not recorded). Some clones in this sample may be carry-over from other donors' samples. This sequence joins TRBV6-5 and TRBJ2-5; 8 nucleotides agree with TRBD1. Here the CDR3 DNA reads TGTGCCAGCAGTTGGACAGGGCAAGAGGGGACCCAGTACTTC. It is translated as CASSWTGQEGTQYF.